The next 32 T cell receptor beta chains were all read from a single sample in a study of immune evolution from preneoplasia to lung adenocarcinoma. The assay was immunoSEQ multiplex PCR, and TCRdb's table has in-frame clones only and misses some. The data hold 5,000 to 6,000 clones, with about 86% observed a single time. The sequenced sample consisted of FFPE invasive lung adenocarcinoma tissue. Receptor source: a person aged 50 or older with lung adenocarcinoma.

In its sample, this clone was seen once. This sequence joins TRBV27 and TRBJ1-5; TRBD1 might be the D (6 bases). Deletions cut 3 bases from V and 3 bases from J, with 9 bases between. This CDR3 region has 14 residues. The germline V gene encodes CDR1 MNHEY and CDR2 SMNVEV (reference sequence). The CDR3 sequence: CASSLGADNQPQHF. The CDR3 nucleotides read TGTGCCAGCAGTTTGGGGGCGGACAATCAGCCCCAGCATTTT.

This sequence joins TRBV29-1 and TRBJ2-5, with 11 positions matching TRBD2. This CDR3 is built from 13 residues. Trimming cost V 8 bases and J 5 bases; bases outside gene matches: 7. Germline assignment: CDR1 SQVTM and CDR2 ANQGSEA. CDR3 residues: CSLLAGDAETQYF. Written as DNA, the CDR3 is TGCAGCTTACTAGCGGGAGATGCGGAGACCCAGTACTTC. The full variable domain, rest sourced from reference TRBV29-1 and TRBJ2-5, is SAVISQKPSRDICQRGTSLTIQCQVDSQVTMMFWYRQQPGQSLTLIATANQGSEATYESGFVIDKFPISRPNLTFSTLTVSNMSPEDSSIYLCSLLAGDAETQYFGPGTRLLVL.

The rearrangement uses TRBV7-2 and TRBJ2-2, with a tentative D call TRBD2 (5 bases). Trimming removed 11 bases at V and 6 bases at J, with 19 bases between. The germline CDR1 and CDR2 sequences are SGHTA and FQGNSA. This CDR3 contains 14 residues. The DNA of the CDR3 is TGTGCCGCAAGAGAGGGCCGCAGGTCCGGGGAGCTGTTTTTT. Amino acids: CAAREGRRSGELFF.

This chain joins TRBV7-9 and TRBJ2-7; TRBD1 aligns across 8 bases. Germline trimming cut 3 bases from V and 5 bases from J; bases unmatched to any gene: 9. This CDR3 spans 15 amino acids. The germline V gene has CDR1 SEHNR and CDR2 FQNEAQ (reference sequence). In DNA form, the CDR3 reads TGTGCCAGCAGCTTCCGGGGCCAGGGGGCCGACGAGCAGTACTTC. Its protein is CASSFRGQGADEQYF.

CDR3 in amino acids: CASSPQSNTDTQYF. CDR3 coding DNA: TGTGCCAGCTCACCACAGTCTAACACAGATACGCAGTATTTT. The chain carries TRBV18 and TRBJ2-3; no definite D call. Germline values: CDR1 KGHSH, CDR2 LQKENI. The CDR3 length is 14 residues. V was clipped by 1 base and J by 2 bases, with 7 bases between them.

The V call is TRBV2, the J call TRBJ2-5; 10 bases match TRBD1. CDR1 and CDR2 from the germline V gene are SNHLY and FYNNEI. Trimming cost V 6 bases and J 5 bases; bases outside gene matches: 6. The CDR3 is 14 amino acids. This CDR3 reads CASSLDRGRETQYF. The CDR3 DNA sequence: TGTGCCAGCAGCCTCGACAGGGGGCGGGAGACCCAGTACTTC.

The chain has TRBV7-2 and TRBJ2-1; the D is unclear. The ends were cut back, 4 bases at V and 1 base at J, with 8 bases in the middle. The germline gives CDR1 SGHTA, CDR2 FQGNSA. This CDR3 is 14 amino acids long. CDR3 DNA: TGTGCCAGCAGCTCCCCTCGGTCCTACAATGAGCAGTTCTTC. Encoded protein: CASSSPRSYNEQFF.

This sequence joins TRBV11-2 and TRBJ2-1, with 9 bases that match TRBD1. Germline CDR1 and CDR2: SGHAT and FQNNGV. Trimming cost V 5 bases and J 0 bases; bases outside gene matches: 8. This CDR3 is built from 17 residues. The CDR3 DNA reads as TGTGCCAGCAGCCCCACCGGGACAGGGAGCTCCTACAATGAGCAGTTCTTC. The encoded protein is CASSPTGTGSSYNEQFF.

This clone was counted only a few times. The V and J genes are TRBV11-2 and TRBJ2-1; D is perhaps TRBD1 (5 bases). The CDR3 has 14 amino acids. The germline gives CDR1 SGHAT, CDR2 FQNNGV. Trimming pared 2 bases from V and 8 bases from J, leaving 13 bases between. The CDR3 loop reads CASSLIGEVDEQFF. CDR3 in DNA: TGTGCCAGCAGCTTAATAGGGGAAGTGGATGAGCAGTTCTTC.

The rearrangement joins TRBV9 to TRBJ2-2, with 9 bases lining up with TRBD2. CDR1 is SGDLS, CDR2 YYNGEE, per germline. Trimming removed 0 bases from V and 0 bases from J; junction bases left unmatched: 6. The CDR3 loop spans 18 amino acids. The CDR3 region has the DNA TGTGCCAGCAGCGTAGAGTTAGCGGGAGCCGCGAACACCGGGGAGCTGTTTTTT. It specifies CASSVELAGAANTGELFF.

The gene calls are TRBV5-1 and TRBJ2-7; D is perhaps TRBD1 or TRBD2 (5 bases each). V was shortened by 3 bases and J by 2 bases, with 15 bases between the two germline ends. The CDR3 is made up of 15 amino acids. The germline gives CDR1 SGHRS, CDR2 YFSETQ. In DNA form, the CDR3 reads TGCGCCAGCAGCTCCGGGACGCCTCCCCCCTACGAGCAGTACTTC. Translating it yields CASSSGTPPPYEQYF.

The rearrangement links TRBV5-4 to TRBJ1-2, with D maybe TRBD1 (5 bases). Germline V CDR1 and CDR2: SGHNT, YYREEE (reference sequence). V was pared by 0 bases and J by 3 bases, with 9 bases between. This CDR3 has 14 residues. CDR3 nucleotide sequence: TGTGCCAGCAGCTTGGGAGGGGAGGACTATGGCTACACCTTC. As protein: CASSLGGEDYGYTF. Full variable domain (missing parts from reference TRBV5-4 and TRBJ1-2): ETGVTQSPTHLIKTRGQQVTLRCSSQSGHNTVSWYQQALGQGPQFIFQYYREEENGRGNFPPRFSGLQFPNYSSELNVNALELDDSALYLCASSLGGEDYGYTFGSGTRLTVV.

CDR3 in DNA: TGTGCCAGCAGCCAAGACGGTGGGCTACAGTTCTTC. Amino acids: CASSQDGGLQFF. This sequence joins TRBV11-2 and TRBJ2-1; D not certain. Trimming took off 5 bases at V and 13 bases at J, with 15 bases between the two ends. The CDR3 covers 12 residues. Germline values: CDR1 SGHAT, CDR2 FQNNGV. The full variable domain, in which reference TRBV11-2 and TRBJ2-1 provide the parts outside the CDR3, is EAGVAQSPRYKIIEKRQSVAFWCNPISGHATLYWYQQILGQGPKLLIQFQNNGVVDDSQLPKDRFSAERLKGVDSTLKIQPAKLEDSAVYLCASSQDGGLQFFGPGTRLTVL.

CDR3 coding DNA: TGTGCCAGCAGAGTAAATAGCAATCAGCCCCAGCATTTT. Its translation is CASRVNSNQPQHF. The rearrangement links TRBV27 to TRBJ1-5; D is unresolved. Trimming removed 6 bases at V and 0 bases at J, with 6 bases between. Germline V gives CDR1 MNHEY, CDR2 SMNVEV (reference sequence). This CDR3 is 13 amino acids long.

This clone appeared a single time. V is TRBV5-1 and J is TRBJ2-3, with D perhaps being TRBD1 or TRBD2 (5 bases each). The CDR3 consists of 15 residues. V shed 4 bases and J shed 5 bases, with 17 bases lying between them. The V gene's germline CDR1 is SGHRS and CDR2 YFSETQ. The chain's CDR3 is CASSPQEGEQDTQYF. Written as DNA, the CDR3 is TGCGCCAGCAGCCCCCAGGAAGGGGAGCAAGATACGCAGTATTTT.

This rearrangement joins TRBV5-4 to TRBJ2-1; D possibly matches TRBD1 or TRBD2 (5 bases each). Germline lookup yields CDR1 SGHNT and CDR2 YYREEE (reference sequence). V was shortened by 7 bases and J by 9 bases, with 20 bases between the two germline ends. The CDR3 is 14 residues long. The CDR3, as DNA: TGTGCCAGCCGCCCGGGACGAACTCAGGGTGAGCAGTTCTTC. Translating it yields CASRPGRTQGEQFF. The variable domain in full, with the rest retrieved from reference TRBV5-4 and TRBJ2-1, is ETGVTQSPTHLIKTRGQQVTLRCSSQSGHNTVSWYQQALGQGPQFIFQYYREEENGRGNFPPRFSGLQFPNYSSELNVNALELDDSALYLCASRPGRTQGEQFFGPGTRLTVL.

The chain is built from TRBV7-3 and TRBJ2-5; the D gene is possibly TRBD1 (6 bases). V was pared by 1 base and J by 1 base, with 10 bases between. Looked up from germline, CDR1 is SGHTA and CDR2 is FQGTGA. This CDR3 comprises 15 residues. In nucleotides, the CDR3 is TGTGCCAGCAGCTTAAACAGGGCAACCCAAGAGACCCAGTACTTC. Protein: CASSLNRATQETQYF. Variable domain in full (rest from reference TRBV7-3 and TRBJ2-5): GAGVSQTPSNKVTEKGKYVELRCDPISGHTALYWYRQSLGQGPEFLIYFQGTGAADDSGLPNDRFFAVRPEGSVSTLKIQRTERGDSAVYLCASSLNRATQETQYFGPGTRLLVL.

The V and J genes are TRBV30 and TRBJ1-4, with D unclear. In germline, CDR1 is GTSNPN, CDR2 SVGIG (reference sequence). Trimming left V 4 bases short and J 0 bases short, with 3 bases between. The CDR3 consists of 12 residues. CDR3 amino acids: CAWTATNEKLFF. The CDR3 nucleotides read TGTGCCTGGACAGCAACTAATGAAAAACTGTTTTTT.

The chain recombines TRBV28 with TRBJ1-5; a possible D gene is TRBD1 (6 bases). Trimming took off 6 bases at V and 5 bases at J, with 14 bases between the two ends. The CDR3 runs to 14 residues. Looked up from germline, CDR1 is MDHEN and CDR2 is SYDVKM. This CDR3 is CASSLPDRHQPQHF. CDR3 DNA sequence: TGTGCCAGCAGCCTCCCGGACAGACATCAGCCCCAGCATTTT.

The rearrangement joins TRBV7-6 to TRBJ1-3; D ambiguous. CDR3 length: 14 residues. V was trimmed by 1 base and J by 4 bases, leaving 8 bases between them. Germline assignment: CDR1 SGHVS and CDR2 FNYEAQ. The CDR3 is CASSLGGDGNTIYF. CDR3 nucleotides: TGTGCCAGCAGCTTAGGGGGAGACGGAAACACCATATATTTT.

The rearrangement uses TRBV7-6 and TRBJ2-5, with D tentatively TRBD2 (5 bases). The germline gives CDR1 SGHVS, CDR2 FNYEAQ. This CDR3 region has 14 residues. With 4 bases removed from V and 5 bases from J, the gap between germline ends came to 14 bases. CDR3 loop: CASSSHVGEETQYF. The DNA for the CDR3 is TGTGCCAGCAGCTCCCATGTTGGGGAGGAGACCCAGTACTTC.

V gene TRBV9 combines with J gene TRBJ2-1; tentatively, D is TRBD1 (5 bases). Trimming pared 3 bases from V and 9 bases from J, leaving 19 bases between. CDR1 and CDR2 from the germline V gene are SGDLS and YYNGEE. The CDR3 extends over 15 amino acids. CDR3 DNA: TGTGCCAGCAGCGAACAGTCCCGGTCAGGGCTTGAGCAGTTCTTC. It yields the protein CASSEQSRSGLEQFF.

The genes are TRBV11-2 and TRBJ2-2; weak D call: TRBD1 (5 bases). Deletions cut 1 base from V and 2 bases from J, with 8 bases between. The CDR3 totals 15 residues. CDR1 and CDR2 from the germline V gene are SGHAT and FQNNGV. CDR3 DNA: TGTGCCAGCAGCTTAGGCCAGGGAAACACCGGGGAGCTGTTTTTT. This codes for CASSLGQGNTGELFF.

This clone was picked up a small number of times. The chain uses TRBV27 and TRBJ1-1, with a weak D call TRBD1 (5 bases). Germline V gene data show CDR1 as MNHEY and CDR2 as SMNVEV (reference sequence). The CDR3 contains 15 residues. V was cut by 3 bases and J by 3 bases, with 14 bases left in between. CDR3 DNA sequence: TGTGCCAGCAGTTTCGGGGCCTTGGGCGACACTGAAGCTTTCTTT. Encoded protein: CASSFGALGDTEAFF.

The chain uses TRBV18 and TRBJ1-1; possible D gene TRBD1, 5 bases. This CDR3 has 14 residues. The germline gives CDR1 KGHSH, CDR2 LQKENI. V lost 2 bases and J lost 6, with 13 bases in between. CDR3 in amino acids: CASSPDGALAEAFF. CDR3 coding DNA: TGTGCCAGCTCACCAGATGGGGCCTTGGCTGAAGCTTTCTTT.

V and J are TRBV19 and TRBJ2-2, with D possibly TRBD2 on 6 matching bases. The germline gives CDR1 LNHDA, CDR2 SQIVND (reference sequence). The CDR3 consists of 16 residues. V lost 5 bases to trimming and J lost 2 bases, with 15 bases between them. The CDR3 region has the DNA TGTGCCAGTAGTCGGGACTCACTAACTAACACCGGGGAGCTGTTTTTT. Residues: CASSRDSLTNTGELFF.

This chain's CDR3 is CASSQDFLAGGPGEQFF. The DNA of the CDR3 is TGTGCCAGCAGCCAAGATTTCCTAGCGGGAGGACCTGGTGAGCAGTTCTTC. The chain employs TRBV4-2 and TRBJ2-1; 11 positions match TRBD2. Per the germline V gene, CDR1 is LGHNA and CDR2 is YNFKEQ. The J segment lost 9 bases and the V segment lost 0 bases, leaving 10 bases of the junction unmatched. This CDR3 has 17 residues.

V is TRBV12-5 and J is TRBJ1-1; 8 bases match TRBD1. This CDR3 region has 12 residues. J lost 8 bases, V lost 5 bases, and 4 bases had no gene match. Germline V lookup: CDR1 LGHNT, CDR2 FRNRAP. CDR3 in amino acids: CASGLGQGEAFF. In nucleotides, the CDR3 is TGTGCTAGTGGTCTTGGACAGGGAGAAGCTTTCTTT.

The rearrangement joins TRBV7-9 to TRBJ2-1, with TRBD2 matching over 12 bases. Germline V lookup: CDR1 SEHNR, CDR2 FQNEAQ (reference sequence). The CDR3 covers 14 residues. V lost 11 bases and J lost 8; bases outside the gene matches: 10. The CDR3: CAVGTSGFTDEQFF. In nucleotides, the CDR3 is TGTGCCGTAGGGACTAGCGGGTTTACCGATGAGCAGTTCTTC.

V usage is TRBV5-1 and J usage is TRBJ2-5; D ambiguous. V was shortened by 0 bases and J by 5 bases, with 14 bases between the two germline ends. The germline CDR1 and CDR2 sequences are SGHRS and YFSETQ. The CDR3 spans 15 residues. The CDR3 sequence: CASSLGPGSLETQYF. In DNA, the CDR3 is TGCGCCAGCAGCTTGGGTCCAGGTTCCCTGGAGACCCAGTACTTC.

This rearrangement joins TRBV9 to TRBJ2-3; D not certain. The germline gives CDR1 SGDLS, CDR2 YYNGEE. V gave up 3 bases and J gave up 0 bases, with 8 bases separating them. The CDR3 runs 14 residues. The CDR3 sequence: CASSDGPSTDTQYF. The CDR3 region has the DNA TGTGCCAGCAGCGATGGCCCTAGCACAGATACGCAGTATTTT.

The gene calls are TRBV27 and TRBJ2-1; D is unresolved. The CDR3 covers 13 residues. Germline CDR1 and CDR2: MNHEY and SMNVEV (reference sequence). V lost 6 bases to trimming and J lost 9 bases, with 15 bases between them. Written as DNA, the CDR3 is TGTGCCAGCAGGCCCCTTCTAGGTCCTGAGCAGTTCTTC. Its translation: CASRPLLGPEQFF.